Listed below are T cell receptor beta chains from one sample, sequenced in a study of CD8 T cells in ankylosing spondylitis. TCRdb reprocessed the 5' RACE reads with MiXCR, giving one entry per CDR3 protein. The data contain 200,000 to 250,000 distinct CDR3 sequences, around 20% of them singletons. Sequencing was carried out using blood, either unsorted or a sorted T cell fraction (not recorded which). The receptors stem from a male donor with ankylosing spondylitis. Both conserved end residues are part of each CDR3. The order of the fields is D gene, CDR3 length, V gene, clone size, J gene, CDR3 DNA, CDR3 protein. D genes are given only for firm matches. The size of a clone is reported for some rows only, either as once, few or many, or as a class for expanded clones.

-	14	TRBV7-9	few	TRBJ2-7	TGTGCCAGCAGCCGCACAACGGAGGCCCACGAGCAGTACTTC	CASSRTTEAHEQYF
TRBD1	13	TRBV29-1	-	TRBJ1-2	TGCAGCGTTGTTTGGGACAGGGGGCGCGGCTACACCTTC	CSVVWDRGRGYTF
TRBD2	14	TRBV20-1	few	TRBJ2-7	TGCAGTGCTAGAGACCAAGCGGGGGGGTACGAGCAGTACTTC	CSARDQAGGYEQYF
-	15	TRBV7-9	few	TRBJ2-3	TGTGCCAGCAGCCTTCGGATTGGGGCCACAGATACGCAGTATTTT	CASSLRIGATDTQYF
-	15	TRBV2	-	TRBJ2-1	TGTGCCAGCACCGAGGGGGGGGGTTCCTACAATGAGCAGTTCTTC	CASTEGGGSYNEQFF
TRBD2	16	TRBV11-2	few	TRBJ2-7	TGTGCCAGCAGCTTAGAAGCGGGGGGGGGCTCCTACGAGCAGTACTTC	CASSLEAGGGSYEQYF
-	15	TRBV6-5	-	TRBJ2-2	TGTGCCAGCAGTTACGACATCCCGAACACCGGGGAGCTGTTTTTT	CASSYDIPNTGELFF
-	14	TRBV6-2/TRBV6-3	-	TRBJ2-1	TGTGCCAGCAGTTACGCTACAGGGTGGAATGAGCAGTTCTTC	CASSYATGWNEQFF
-	16	TRBV5-1	-	TRBJ1-1	TGCGCCAGCAGCTCTGGGGAAGGACATTCCGACACTGAAGCTTTCTTT	CASSSGEGHSDTEAFF
TRBD2	17	TRBV4-2	-	TRBJ2-1	TGTGCCAGCAGCCCCCTCGCTGGGGGGGAAGTAAACAATGAGCAGTTCTTC	CASSPLAGGEVNNEQFF
TRBD2	14	TRBV24-1	many	TRBJ2-3	TGTGCCACCAAGGAGACTAGCGAAGCAGATACGCAGTATTTT	CATKETSEADTQYF
TRBD1	16	TRBV4-1	-	TRBJ2-1	TGCGCCAGCAGCCAAGCCCCGGGACAGGGGGCTAGTGAGCAGTTCTTC	CASSQAPGQGASEQFF
TRBD2	15	TRBV7-3	-	TRBJ2-1	TGTGCCAGCAGCTTCGGGGTAGCGGGAAATAATGAGCAGTTCTTC	CASSFGVAGNNEQFF
TRBD1	14	TRBV19	-	TRBJ1-2	TGTGCCAGTACGGGGACAGTCCTTAACTATGGCTACACCTTC	CASTGTVLNYGYTF
-	16	TRBV27	few	TRBJ2-1	TGTGCCAGCAGTTCTTTGACAGGGTTCGGGGGCGATGAGCAGTTCTTC	CASSSLTGFGGDEQFF
TRBD1	16	TRBV5-1	many	TRBJ1-2	TGCGCCAGCAGCTTGACGGGGACAGGAGATTTCTATGGCTACACCTTC	CASSLTGTGDFYGYTF
-	15	TRBV28	-	TRBJ2-2	TGTGCCAGCAGTCCTAGGGGACCAAACACCGGGGAGCTGTTTTTT	CASSPRGPNTGELFF
-	13	TRBV20-1	few	TRBJ1-1	TGCAGTGCTAGAGCCCCAGCTAACACTGAAGCTTTCTTT	CSARAPANTEAFF
TRBD1	12	TRBV12-3/TRBV12-4	few	TRBJ1-2	TGTGCCAGCAGGACAGGGGATGATGGCTACACCTTC	CASRTGDDGYTF
-	15	TRBV27	-	TRBJ1-2	TGTGCCAGCAGTGCTTCGATCGGGGGGGCCTCTGGCTACACCTTC	CASSASIGGASGYTF
-	16	TRBV5-1	-	TRBJ2-4	TGCGCCAGCAGGGATACAGGGTCGTTAGCCAAAAACATTCAGTACTTC	CASRDTGSLAKNIQYF
TRBD2	15	TRBV20-1	few	TRBJ2-3	TGCAGTGCTAGAGATGGGGGACTAGGAACAGATACGCAGTATTTT	CSARDGGLGTDTQYF
TRBD1	16	TRBV2	many	TRBJ2-3	TGTGCCAGCAGAGCCGGAGGACAGGCCTTCACAGATACGCAGTATTTT	CASRAGGQAFTDTQYF
TRBD1	16	TRBV11-2	-	TRBJ1-1	TGTGCCAGCGGCCCGGAGGCAGGGGGCGAGAACACTGAAGCTTTCTTT	CASGPEAGGENTEAFF
-	14	TRBV5-6	-	TRBJ1-4	TGTGCCAGCAGCTTGTATGGAAGTAATGAAAAACTGTTTTTT	CASSLYGSNEKLFF
-	17	TRBV7-9	-	TRBJ1-3	TGTGCCAGCAGCTTAACCTGGACGGAGAGCTCTGGAAACACCATATATTTT	CASSLTWTESSGNTIYF
-	18	TRBV5-1	few	TRBJ2-4	TGCGCCAGCAGCTTGGAGGCGGGACTTCTTGTAGCCAAAAACATTCAGTACTTC	CASSLEAGLLVAKNIQYF